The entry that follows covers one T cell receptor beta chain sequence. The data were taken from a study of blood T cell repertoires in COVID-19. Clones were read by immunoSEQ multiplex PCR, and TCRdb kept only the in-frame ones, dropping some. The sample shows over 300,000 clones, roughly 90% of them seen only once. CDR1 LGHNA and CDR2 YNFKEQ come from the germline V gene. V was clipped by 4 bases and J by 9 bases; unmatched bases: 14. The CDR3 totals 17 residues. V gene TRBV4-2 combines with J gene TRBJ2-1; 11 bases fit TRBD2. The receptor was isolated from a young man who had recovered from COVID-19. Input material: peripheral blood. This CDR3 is CASSPTRFSGGAVEQFF. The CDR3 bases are TGTGCCAGCAGCCCTACGCGCTTTAGCGGGGGGGCGGTTGAGCAGTTCTTC.